The following is a TCR beta chain sequence with its context. Its antigen remains unknown. The sample is drawn from a study of cytomegalovirus exposure and HLA in healthy donors. Study-level points and caveats: The study labeled 150 to 200 TCR beta chains cytomegalovirus-associated. In a later analysis, first-cohort TCR clusters were found to tend to co-occur in the 120 or so validation repertoires.

The CDR3 runs to 13 residues. V gave up 6 bases and J gave up 1 base, with 9 bases separating them. Germline values: CDR1 MDHEN, CDR2 SYDVKM. Measured with immunoSEQ multiplex PCR; TCRdb has only the in-frame clones, and not every one. This sample carries some 350,000 clones, roughly 87% of them seen once, and the ten largest clones take roughly 1.2%. Separate from the 666-subject first cohort was the approximately 120-subject validation cohort, to which the donors belonged. The chain joins TRBV28 to TRBJ1-1; perhaps TRBD1 as D (6 bases). The sample was PBMCs. The clonotype comes from a woman aged 25 to 39 in good health and CMV-seropositive. This chain's CDR3 is CASRSGQNTEAFF. The CDR3 coding sequence is TGTGCCAGCAGATCGGGACAGAACACTGAAGCTTTCTTT.